This TCR beta chain came from a study of blood T cell repertoires in COVID-19. The protocol was immunoSEQ multiplex PCR, while the TCRdb copy is restricted to in-frame clones and leaves out a portion. The sample carries some 60,000 clones, 75% to 85% recorded once. Trimming took 2 bases from V and 0 from J, leaving 8 bases between them. The CDR3 loop spans 15 amino acids. CDR1 and CDR2 (germline): LNHDA, SQIVND (reference sequence). What was sequenced was peripheral blood. This TCR was sampled from a human donor in a cohort sampled during active COVID-19. J is TRBJ1-5 and V is TRBV19, with D hard to call. CDR3 nucleotides: TGTGCCAGTAGTATAATTTTCCATAGCAATCAGCCCCAGCATTTT. It yields the protein CASSIIFHSNQPQHF.